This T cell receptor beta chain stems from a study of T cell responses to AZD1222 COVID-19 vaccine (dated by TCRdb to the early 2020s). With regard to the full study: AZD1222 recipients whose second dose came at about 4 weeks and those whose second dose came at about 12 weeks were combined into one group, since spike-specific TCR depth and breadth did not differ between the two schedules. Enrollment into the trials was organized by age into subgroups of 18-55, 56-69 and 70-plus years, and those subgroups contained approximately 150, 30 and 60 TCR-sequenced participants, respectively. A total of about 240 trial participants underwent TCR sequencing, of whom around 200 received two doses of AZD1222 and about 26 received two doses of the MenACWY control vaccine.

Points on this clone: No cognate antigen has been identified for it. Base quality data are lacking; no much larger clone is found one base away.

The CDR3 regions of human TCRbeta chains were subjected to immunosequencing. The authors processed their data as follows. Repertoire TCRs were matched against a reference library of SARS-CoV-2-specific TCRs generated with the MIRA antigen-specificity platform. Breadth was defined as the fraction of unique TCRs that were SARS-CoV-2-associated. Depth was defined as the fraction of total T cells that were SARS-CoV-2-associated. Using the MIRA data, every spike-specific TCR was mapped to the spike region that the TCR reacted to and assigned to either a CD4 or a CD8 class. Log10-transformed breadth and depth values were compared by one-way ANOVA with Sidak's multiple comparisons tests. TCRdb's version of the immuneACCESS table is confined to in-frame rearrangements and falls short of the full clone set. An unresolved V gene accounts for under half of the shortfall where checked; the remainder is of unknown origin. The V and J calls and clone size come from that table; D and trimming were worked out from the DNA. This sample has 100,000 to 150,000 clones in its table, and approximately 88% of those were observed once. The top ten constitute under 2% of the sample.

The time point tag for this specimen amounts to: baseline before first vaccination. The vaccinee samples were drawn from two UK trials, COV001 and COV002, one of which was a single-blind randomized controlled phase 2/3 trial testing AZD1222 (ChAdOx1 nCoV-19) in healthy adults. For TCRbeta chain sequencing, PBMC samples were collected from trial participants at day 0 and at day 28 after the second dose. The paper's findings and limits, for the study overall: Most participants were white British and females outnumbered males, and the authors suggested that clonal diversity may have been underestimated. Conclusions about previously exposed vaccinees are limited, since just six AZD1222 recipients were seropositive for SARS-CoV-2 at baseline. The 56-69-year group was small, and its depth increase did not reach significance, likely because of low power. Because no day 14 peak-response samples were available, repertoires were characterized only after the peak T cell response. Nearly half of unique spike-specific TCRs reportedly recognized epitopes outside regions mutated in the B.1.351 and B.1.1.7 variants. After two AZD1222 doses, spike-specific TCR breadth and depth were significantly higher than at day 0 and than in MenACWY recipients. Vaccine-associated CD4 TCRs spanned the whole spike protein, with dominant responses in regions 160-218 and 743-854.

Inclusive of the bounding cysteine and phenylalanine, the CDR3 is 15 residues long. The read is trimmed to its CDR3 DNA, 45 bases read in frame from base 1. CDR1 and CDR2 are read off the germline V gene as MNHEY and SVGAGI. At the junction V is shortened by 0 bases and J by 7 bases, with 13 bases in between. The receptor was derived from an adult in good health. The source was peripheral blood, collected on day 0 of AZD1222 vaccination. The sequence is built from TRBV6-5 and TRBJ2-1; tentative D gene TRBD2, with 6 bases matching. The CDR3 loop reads CASSYSMGTQNEQFF. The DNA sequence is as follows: TGTGCCAGCAGTTACTCAATGGGGACTCAGAATGAGCAGTTCTTC.